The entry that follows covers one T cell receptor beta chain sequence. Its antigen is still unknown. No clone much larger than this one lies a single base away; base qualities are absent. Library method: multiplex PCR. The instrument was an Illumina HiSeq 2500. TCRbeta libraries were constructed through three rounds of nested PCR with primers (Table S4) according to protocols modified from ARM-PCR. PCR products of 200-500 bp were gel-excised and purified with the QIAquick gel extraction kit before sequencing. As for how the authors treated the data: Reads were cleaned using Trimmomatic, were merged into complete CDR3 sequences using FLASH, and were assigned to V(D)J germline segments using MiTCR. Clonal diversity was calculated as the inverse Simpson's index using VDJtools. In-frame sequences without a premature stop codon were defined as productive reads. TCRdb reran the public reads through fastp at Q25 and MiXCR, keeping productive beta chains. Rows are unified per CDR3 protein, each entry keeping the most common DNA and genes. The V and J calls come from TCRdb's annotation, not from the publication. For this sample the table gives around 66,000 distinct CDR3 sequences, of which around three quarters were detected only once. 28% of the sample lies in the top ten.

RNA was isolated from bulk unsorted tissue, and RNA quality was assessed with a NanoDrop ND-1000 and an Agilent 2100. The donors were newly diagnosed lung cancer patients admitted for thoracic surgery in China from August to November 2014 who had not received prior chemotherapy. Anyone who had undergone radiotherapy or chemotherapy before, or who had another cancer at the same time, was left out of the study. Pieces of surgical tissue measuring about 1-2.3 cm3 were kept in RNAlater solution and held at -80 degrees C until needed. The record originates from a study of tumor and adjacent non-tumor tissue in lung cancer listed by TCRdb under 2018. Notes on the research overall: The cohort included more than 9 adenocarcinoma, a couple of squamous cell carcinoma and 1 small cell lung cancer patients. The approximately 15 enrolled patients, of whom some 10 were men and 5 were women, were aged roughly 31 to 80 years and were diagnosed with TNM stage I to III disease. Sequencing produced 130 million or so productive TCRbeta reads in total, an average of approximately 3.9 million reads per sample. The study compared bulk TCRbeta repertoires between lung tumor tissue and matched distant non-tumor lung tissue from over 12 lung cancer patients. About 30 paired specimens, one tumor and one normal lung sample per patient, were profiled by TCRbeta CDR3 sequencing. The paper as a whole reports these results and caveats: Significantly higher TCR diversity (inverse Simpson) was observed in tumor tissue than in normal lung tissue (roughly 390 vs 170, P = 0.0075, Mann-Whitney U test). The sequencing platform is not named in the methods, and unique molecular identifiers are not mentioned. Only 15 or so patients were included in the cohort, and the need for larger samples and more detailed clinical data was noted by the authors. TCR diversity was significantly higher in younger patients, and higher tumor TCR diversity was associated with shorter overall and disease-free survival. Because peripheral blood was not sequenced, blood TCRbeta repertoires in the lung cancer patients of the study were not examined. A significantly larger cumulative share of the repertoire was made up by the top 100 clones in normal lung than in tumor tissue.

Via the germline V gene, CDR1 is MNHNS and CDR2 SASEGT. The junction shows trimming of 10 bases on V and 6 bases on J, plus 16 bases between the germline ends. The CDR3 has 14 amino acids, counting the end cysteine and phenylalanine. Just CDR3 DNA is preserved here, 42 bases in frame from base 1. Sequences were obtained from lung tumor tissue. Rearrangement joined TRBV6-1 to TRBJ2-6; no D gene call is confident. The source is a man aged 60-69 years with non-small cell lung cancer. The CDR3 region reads CAIRPKAVANVLTF. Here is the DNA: TGTGCCATCAGACCCAAGGCGGTGGCCAACGTCCTGACTTTC.